This T cell receptor (beta chain) is from a study of beta chain features in type 1 diabetes. Germline V gives CDR1 SQVTM, CDR2 ANQGSEA. This CDR3 region has 14 residues. Unmatched junction bases numbered 3, after V lost 2 bases and J lost 3 bases. All of the isolated RNA was reverse transcribed, so expressed TCRB transcripts were sequenced. The table came from immunoSEQ multiplex PCR; TCRdb's copy has only in-frame clones and leaves some out. The sample lists 300,000 to 350,000 clones, around 8% occurring once. The sequenced sample was central memory CD4+ T cells from blood. The sequence came from a woman between 18 and 30 years old in good health. The V and J genes are TRBV29-1 and TRBJ2-1; 8 nucleotides align to TRBD2. The CDR3 here is CSVERTSSYNEQFF. The CDR3 DNA is TGCAGCGTTGAACGGACTAGCAGCTACAATGAGCAGTTCTTC.